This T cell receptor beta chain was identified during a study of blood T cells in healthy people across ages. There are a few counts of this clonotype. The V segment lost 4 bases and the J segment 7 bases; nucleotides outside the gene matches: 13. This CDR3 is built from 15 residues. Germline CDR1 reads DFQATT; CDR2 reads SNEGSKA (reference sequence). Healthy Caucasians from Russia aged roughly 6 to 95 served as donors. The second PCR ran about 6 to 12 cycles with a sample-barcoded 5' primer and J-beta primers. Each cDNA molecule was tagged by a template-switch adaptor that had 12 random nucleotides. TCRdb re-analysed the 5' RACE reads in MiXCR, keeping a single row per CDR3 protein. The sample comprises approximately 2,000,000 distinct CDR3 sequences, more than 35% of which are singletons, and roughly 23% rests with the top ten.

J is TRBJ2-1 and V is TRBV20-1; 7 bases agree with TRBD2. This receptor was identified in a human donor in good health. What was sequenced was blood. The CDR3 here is CSATRLAISLNEQFF. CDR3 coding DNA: TGCAGTGCTACGCGACTAGCTATCTCCCTTAATGAGCAGTTCTTC.